This T cell receptor beta chain was documented in a study of cytotoxic CD8 clonotypes in ibrutinib-treated CLL. On the study more broadly: The patient breakdown showed under 12 relapsed/refractory and under 16 treatment-naive cases, with under 18 IGHV unmutated. Study-wide points: Clonality at baseline surpassed age-matched healthy donors and tracked circulating CD8+ T-cell counts. Public clonotypes were seen rarely and were contracted or stable on treatment.

Worth noting for this clone: Its antigen is not identified.

Investigators sought sequencing depths of between 1 in 200,000 and 1 in 1 million T cells. TCRdb keeps only in-frame clones here, not all; method: immunoSEQ multiplex PCR. Found here are about 140,000 clones, 80% of them singletons; the top ten hold roughly 7.2%. Germline CDR1 reads GTSNPN; CDR2 reads SVGIG (reference sequence). The V and J ends lost 3 bases and 0 bases, in that order; junction bases with no gene match: 8. The CDR3 covers 18 residues. This receptor was identified in a human donor with chronic lymphocytic leukemia. This sample comprised PBMCs, obtained after 36 months of ibrutinib treatment. The gene calls are TRBV30 and TRBJ2-1; 13 bases line up with TRBD2. CDR3 region: CAWSPGTSGEPSYNEQFF. DNA for the CDR3: TGTGCCTGGAGCCCGGGGACTAGCGGGGAACCCTCCTACAATGAGCAGTTCTTC.